Each of the 21 T cell receptor beta chains below was sequenced from the same sample in a study of cytomegalovirus exposure and HLA in healthy donors (dated by TCRdb to about 2017). Receptors were amplified or captured by the immunoSEQ multiplex PCR assay. The multiplex PCR relied on a mix of 60 forward primers for TCR Vbeta segments and 13 reverse primers for TCR Jbeta segments. Drawn from immuneACCESS, this table holds only the in-frame rearrangements with V and J called that TCRdb kept. Clones are partly lost; checked studies trace under half to an unresolved V gene and leave the rest unexplained. This sample comprises 120,000 or so clones, around three quarters of them detected only once. The ten most abundant clones make up around 3.5% of the sample. Sequencing was performed on PBMCs. The receptors were gathered from a human donor in good health.

This chain links TRBV29-1 with TRBJ2-5; 7 bases agree with TRBD1. V lost 3 bases and J lost 7; bases outside the gene matches: 5. This CDR3 region has 12 residues. Germline V gene data show CDR1 as SQVTM and CDR2 as ANQGSEA. The CDR3 reads CSVEKPGGTQYF. The CDR3 nucleotides read TGCAGCGTTGAGAAGCCAGGGGGGACCCAGTACTTC.

On this clone itself: This sample includes further DNA sequences coding for the same CDR3. J is TRBJ2-1 and V is TRBV6-6; D is unclear. Trimming took off 6 bases at V and 8 bases at J, with 14 bases between the two ends. Per the germline V gene, CDR1 is MNHNY and CDR2 is SVGAGI (reference sequence). The CDR3 sequence is 13 residues long. This CDR3 reads CASSYEVSYEQFF. The CDR3, as DNA: TGTGCCAGCAGCTACGAGGTTAGTTATGAGCAGTTCTTC.

CDR3 sequence: CASSSGENTEAFF. The CDR3 DNA follows: TGCGCCAGCAGCTCGGGTGAGAACACTGAAGCTTTCTTT. V and J are TRBV5-1 and TRBJ1-1; D unresolved. CDR3 size: 13 residues. The V gene's germline CDR1 is SGHRS and CDR2 YFSETQ. Trimming cost V 3 bases and J 1 base, with 7 bases left between them.

The J gene is TRBJ1-5, the V gene TRBV30; 7 bases are a match to TRBD1. In germline, CDR1 is GTSNPN, CDR2 SVGIG (reference sequence). The V and J ends lost 4 bases and 0 bases, in that order; junction bases with no gene match: 12. The CDR3 totals 17 residues. CDR3 amino acids: CAWKGGSGPNSNQPQHF. The CDR3, as DNA: TGTGCCTGGAAAGGGGGCTCGGGACCGAATAGCAATCAGCCCCAGCATTTT.

This CDR3 is CASSLATGGFHNEQFF. CDR3 DNA sequence: TGTGCCAGCAGCTTGGCCACGGGAGGGTTCCACAATGAGCAGTTCTTC. The V call is TRBV7-8, the J call TRBJ2-1; 8 bases are a match to TRBD2. CDR3 length equals 16 residues. V was pared by 3 bases and J by 5 bases, with 9 bases of the junction left unmatched. Germline V gene data show CDR1 as SGHVS and CDR2 as FQNEAQ. The variable domain in full, with the rest retrieved from reference TRBV7-8 and TRBJ2-1, is GAGVSQSPRYKVAKRGQDVALRCDPISGHVSLFWYQQALGQGPEFLTYFQNEAQLDKSGLPSDRFFAERPEGSVSTLKIQRTQQEDSAVYLCASSLATGGFHNEQFFGPGTRLTVL.

The chain employs TRBV19 and TRBJ2-2, with 8 bases aligning to TRBD2. V shed 3 bases, J shed 3 bases, and the junction held 9 bases outside the gene matches. Germline V CDR1 and CDR2: LNHDA, SQIVND (reference sequence). The CDR3 consists of 17 residues. CDR3 loop: CASSIVAGRTYTGELFF. CDR3 nucleotide sequence: TGTGCCAGTAGTATTGTAGCGGGACGTACCTACACCGGGGAGCTGTTTTTT.

V gene TRBV7-2 combines with J gene TRBJ2-3; D is undetermined. Trimming took 1 base from V and 1 from J, leaving 9 bases between them. The CDR3 contains 15 residues. The germline V gene has CDR1 SGHTA and CDR2 FQGNSA. CDR3 nucleotides: TGTGCCAGCAGCTTAGAAGTGGCAGGCACAGATACGCAGTATTTT. It is translated as CASSLEVAGTDTQYF.

This clone has only a few counts. The chain recombines TRBV29-1 with TRBJ2-2; 8 bases are a match to TRBD2. Germline CDR1 reads SQVTM; CDR2 reads ANQGSEA. This CDR3 is 14 amino acids long. The J segment lost 3 bases and the V segment lost 7 bases, leaving 7 bases of the junction unmatched. The chain's CDR3 is CSAERESDTGELFF. The CDR3, as DNA: TGCAGCGCCGAGCGGGAGTCAGACACCGGGGAGCTGTTTTTT.

V is TRBV9 and J is TRBJ2-1; possibly TRBD1 for D (6 bases). Trimming stripped 0 bases from V and 0 bases from J, with 13 bases between. This CDR3 region has 17 residues. The germline V gene has CDR1 SGDLS and CDR2 YYNGEE. CDR3 nucleotide sequence: TGTGCCAGCAGCGTAGGTGGGGGCGATCCCTCCTACAATGAGCAGTTCTTC. This gives the protein CASSVGGGDPSYNEQFF.

This clone has more than one count but fewer than ten. CDR3 sequence reads: CASSPYRDGRADNEQFF. The CDR3 region has the DNA TGTGCCAGCAGCCCATATCGTGACGGGAGGGCCGACAATGAGCAGTTCTTC. This chain links TRBV11-3 with TRBJ2-1; 8 bases line up with TRBD2. Looked up from germline, CDR1 is SGHNT and CDR2 is YENEEA. The J segment lost 5 bases and the V segment lost 5 bases, leaving 14 bases of the junction unmatched. The CDR3 loop spans 17 amino acids.

The chain joins TRBV5-6 to TRBJ1-6; D uncertain. CDR1 and CDR2 (germline): SGHDT, YYEEEE. V lost 3 bases to trimming and J lost 3 bases, with 10 bases between them. The CDR3 runs to 15 residues. DNA for the CDR3: TGTGCCAGCAGCTACAGACGCTACTATAATTCACCCCTCCACTTT. Amino acid sequence: CASSYRRYYNSPLHF.

The chain links TRBV21-1 to TRBJ2-7; TRBD1, the table's D call, lacks a check against the DNA. TRBV21-1 is recorded as a pseudogene. There are 16 residues in the CDR3. The CDR3 coding sequence is TGTGCCAGCAGCAAACTCACCCCGGGACAGGGCTCCGAGCAGTACTTC. This encodes CASSKLTPGQGSEQYF.

This clone has just a few counts. J is TRBJ2-1 and V is TRBV10-1; D is perhaps TRBD1 (5 bases). Germline CDR1 WNHNN, CDR2 SYGVQD (reference sequence). Between the trimmed V and J ends, which lost 0 bases and 1 base, there was a span of 7 bases. This CDR3 is 15 amino acids long. Here the CDR3 DNA reads TGCGCCAGCAGTGAGTCGCAGGGATCCTACAATGAGCAGTTCTTC. This codes for CASSESQGSYNEQFF.

V usage is TRBV27 and J usage is TRBJ1-6, with 8 bases that match TRBD1. Germline V gene sequence: CDR1 MNHEY, CDR2 SMNVEV (reference sequence). This CDR3 contains 16 residues. V dropped 6 bases and J dropped 5; count of bases not matched to a gene: 9. The chain's CDR3 is CASRQGANSNNSPLHF. The CDR3 nucleotides read TGTGCCAGCAGGCAGGGGGCGAACTCTAATAATTCACCCCTCCACTTT.

The chain combines TRBV4-2 with TRBJ1-3; D gene ambiguous. This CDR3 has 16 residues. Per the germline V gene, CDR1 is LGHNA and CDR2 is YNFKEQ. V lost 0 bases and J 0 bases, leaving 9 bases between the germline ends. CDR3 DNA: TGTGCCAGCAGCCAAGAGAAGAAGAGCTCTGGAAACACCATATATTTT. Its protein product is CASSQEKKSSGNTIYF.

This chain uses TRBV5-1 with TRBJ2-7; 7 nucleotides align to TRBD1. V trimming: 9 bases; J trimming: 5 bases; junction bases outside the gene matches: 5. The germline V gene encodes CDR1 SGHRS and CDR2 YFSETQ. The CDR3 contains 11 residues. The CDR3 spells CAKGARDEQYF. The CDR3 DNA is TGCGCCAAGGGGGCTCGGGACGAGCAGTACTTC.

This clone occurred a few times. The rearrangement links TRBV15 to TRBJ2-7; a weak D match, TRBD2 (7 bases). Germline CDR1 is LNHNV and CDR2 is YYDKDF (reference sequence). CDR3 size: 13 residues. Trimming left V 0 bases short and J 6 bases short, with 9 bases between. The CDR3 nucleotides read TGTGCCACCAGCAGAGATCGGGGGGCCGAGCAGTACTTC. Translated: CATSRDRGAEQYF.

The V gene is TRBV5-5, the J gene TRBJ2-5; possibly TRBD1 for D (5 bases). CDR1 is SGHKS, CDR2 YYEKEE, per germline (reference sequence). V lost 3 bases and J 1 base, leaving 13 bases between the germline ends. There are 15 residues in the CDR3. The CDR3 DNA sequence: TGTGCCAGCAGCTCCCAGGGCCGCATCCAAGAGACCCAGTACTTC. This translates into CASSSQGRIQETQYF.

The V and J genes are TRBV5-1 and TRBJ2-2; TRBD1 matches 8 bases. The CDR3 totals 16 residues. The V gene's germline CDR1 is SGHRS and CDR2 YFSETQ. Germline trimming cut 3 bases from V and 0 bases from J; bases unmatched to any gene: 4. The CDR3 protein is CASSWTGFANTGELFF. The DNA of the CDR3 is TGCGCCAGCAGCTGGACAGGGTTTGCGAACACCGGGGAGCTGTTTTTT.

The genes are TRBV15 and TRBJ2-5; no firm D call. V was cut by 0 bases and J by 2 bases, with 13 bases left in between. CDR1 LNHNV and CDR2 YYDKDF come from the germline V gene (reference sequence). This CDR3 is 16 amino acids long. CDR3 sequence (DNA): TGTGCCACCAGCAGAGATAAGGTCCAGGCTCAAGAGACCCAGTACTTC. The encoded protein is CATSRDKVQAQETQYF.

The rearrangement links TRBV7-9 to TRBJ2-3; 10 nucleotides match TRBD1. Unmatched junction bases numbered 3, after V lost 1 base and J lost 2 bases. The CDR3 runs 16 residues. Germline loops: CDR1 SEHNR, CDR2 FQNEAQ (reference sequence). The CDR3 DNA sequence: TGTGCCAGCAGCTTAGGGACAGGGGGGAACACAGATACGCAGTATTTT. This codes for CASSLGTGGNTDTQYF.